The T cell receptor beta chain under discussion was sequenced for a study of blood T cells in healthy people across ages (dated by TCRdb to between 2014 and 2017). Turning to the overall study: Template switching captured roughly one uniquely barcoded TCR beta cDNA molecule per two T cells in model experiments. Donors of different ages were randomly distributed across sequencing lanes to avoid experimental bias. The study measured age-related changes in TCR beta repertoire diversity using deep sequencing normalized with unique cDNA molecular identifiers. The donors were divided into four age groups: young (average approximately 16 years), middle-aged (about 40), aged (approximately 59) and long-lived (roughly 88). Using the same blood draw, the study looked at two additional independent replicas of 1 million unique cDNA reads for two donors, one aged 18 to 30 and the other aged 80 or older. Overall study results and their limits: Conclusive comparison of naive and antigen-experienced compartments was prevented by the profiling of bulk unsorted PBMCs. A strong correlation was found between observed TCR beta diversity and the percentage of naive T cells measured by flow cytometry. Observed TCR beta diversity per million T cells fell roughly linearly with age, and a significant reduction was already apparent by age around 39. Compared with the aged group, the long-lived group had more naive CD4+ T cells, fewer expanded clones and increased TCR diversity, a pattern suggesting age selection. Because the CMV infection status of the donors was unknown, age-related changes in expanded clonotypes may potentially have been confounded. Total diversity estimates from one million sequenced T cells were considered lower bounds and underestimates.

The method was 5' RACE. Sequenced on an Illumina HiSeq 2500. A second PCR of about 6 to 12 cycles was performed with a sample-barcoded 5' primer and a J-beta primer mix. Each TCR beta cDNA molecule received a unique molecular identifier from a template-switch 5' adaptor carrying 12 random nucleotides. Each sample yielded at least 2.5 million CDR3-containing paired-end reads. First-strand cDNA was synthesized from all RNA with the Mint cDNA synthesis kit, primed by a TRBC-specific oligonucleotide. Following uracil-DNA glycosylase treatment, all cDNA underwent a first 18-cycle PCR with the universal primers M1SS and BC2_uni_R. The published analysis was carried out like this. For normalization, 1 million high-quality reads, each with a distinct molecular identifier, were randomly selected from each sample. Reads sharing molecular identifiers were discarded rather than binned into consensus sequences. CDR3 identification, clonotype clustering and error correction used MiTCR with a Q25 quality threshold and the strictest error-elimination algorithm. A nonparametric unseen species model using Euler transformation provided a lower-bound estimate of total TCR beta diversity. TCRdb passed the public sequencing reads through fastp at Q25 and MiXCR, retaining productive beta sequences. Entries are consolidated by CDR3 protein sequence, retaining the most common genes and DNA. The V and J calls and clone size come from TCRdb's table, not from the authors' own analysis. The sample has 850,000 to 1,000,000 distinct CDR3 sequences on record, 40% to 60% of them singletons. The top ten clones comprise 13% of the sample.

The donors were 40 or so Caucasian individuals from Russia, aged roughly 6 to 100 years, who were systemically healthy. Approximately 9.7 milliliters of peripheral blood were drawn from each donor into EDTA-treated Vacutainer tubes. Ficoll-Paque density-gradient centrifugation was used to isolate PBMCs, with at least 7 million per sample. Trizol reagent was used to extract total RNA from PBMCs, with at least 6 micrograms per sample. Naive CD45RAhigh/CD27high T cell percentages were measured by flow cytometry on a PBMC aliquot from every donor. Notes on this clonotype: Its antigen remains unidentified. No base quality information exists; no much larger clone differs at one position.

Sequencing was done on a sample of blood. The receptor's source is a young man in good health.

The DNA sequence is as follows: TGTGCCAGCAGGGATATGGACAGAGCCAAAAACATTCAGTACTTC. This encodes CASRDMDRAKNIQYF. The chain couples TRBV28 to TRBJ2-4; TRBD1 might be the D gene, on 6 matching bases. V is pared back by 6 bases and J by 0 bases, with 12 bases lying between the germline termini. CDR1 MDHEN and CDR2 SYDVKM were looked up in the germline V gene. Including the terminal cysteine and phenylalanine, the CDR3 comprises 15 residues. Left in the record is the CDR3 DNA by itself, 45 bases read in frame from the first base.